Presented here are 20 T cell receptor beta chains from one specimen sequenced in a study of blood T cell repertoires in COVID-19. The protocol was immunoSEQ multiplex PCR, while the TCRdb copy is restricted to in-frame clones and leaves out a portion. Of 110,000 to 150,000 clones listed, 82% were seen once; the top ten hold about 4%. The specimen sequenced was peripheral blood. The receptor source for this set is a woman at least 80 years old with acute or convalescent COVID-19.

This rearrangement joins TRBV30 to TRBJ1-5, with 7 bases matching TRBD1. The CDR3 loop spans 14 amino acids. V lost 1 base to trimming and J lost 4 bases; unmatched junction nucleotides: 4. The germline V gene encodes CDR1 GTSNPN and CDR2 SVGIG (reference sequence). In DNA form, the CDR3 reads TGTGCCTGGAGTGCCGGGACAGAGAATCAGCCCCAGCATTTT. Translated, it gives CAWSAGTENQPQHF.

The gene calls are TRBV10-3 and TRBJ2-5, with no clear D. V was shortened by 3 bases and J by 0 bases, with 8 bases between the two germline ends. The germline gives CDR1 ENHRY, CDR2 SYGVKD. The CDR3 sequence is 14 residues long. The CDR3 spells CAISERRNQETQYF. The CDR3 DNA follows: TGTGCCATCAGTGAAAGGCGGAACCAAGAGACCCAGTACTTC.

The chain carries TRBV28 and TRBJ2-7; D is undetermined. The germline V gene encodes CDR1 MDHEN and CDR2 SYDVKM. Deletions cut 4 bases from V and 0 bases from J, with 4 bases between. This CDR3 contains 12 residues. The CDR3 reads CASSSLSYEQYF. CDR3 DNA sequence: TGTGCCAGCAGTTCCCTCTCCTACGAGCAGTACTTC.

This clone was counted a few times. This rearrangement joins TRBV11-2 to TRBJ2-7; D remains ambiguous. The CDR3 is made up of 17 amino acids. Germline CDR1 SGHAT, CDR2 FQNNGV. Trimming stripped 2 bases from V and 3 bases from J, with 20 bases between. CDR3 protein: CASSLLNQHIPIYEQYF. The CDR3, as DNA: TGTGCCAGCAGCTTACTGAACCAACACATTCCAATCTACGAGCAGTACTTC.

This clone was detected once. J is TRBJ2-3 and V is TRBV2, with 7 bases fitting TRBD1. Trimming at V came to 2 bases and at J to 3 bases, leaving 11 bases not matched to a gene. Germline-derived CDR1 and CDR2 are SNHLY and FYNNEI. CDR3 length equals 17 residues. CDR3 sequence: CASSEFWEGGGTDTQYF. Written as DNA, the CDR3 is TGTGCCAGCAGTGAATTTTGGGAAGGGGGCGGTACAGATACGCAGTATTTT.

This rearrangement joins TRBV14 to TRBJ2-5; a weak D match, TRBD1 (6 bases). This CDR3 comprises 14 residues. Deletions cut 3 bases from V and 5 bases from J, with 13 bases between. The germline V gene has CDR1 SGHDN and CDR2 FVKESK. The CDR3, as DNA: TGTGCCAGCAGCCACCCCAGGGGTCGGGAGACCCAGTACTTC. It specifies CASSHPRGRETQYF.

This chain connects TRBV7-2 to TRBJ1-6; 8 bases map to TRBD1. The CDR3 totals 14 residues. Germline CDR1 is SGHTA and CDR2 is FQGNSA. V was clipped by 2 bases and J by 7 bases; unmatched bases: 1. In nucleotides, the CDR3 is TGTGCCAGCAGCTTAAACAGGGGGAATTCACCCCTCCACTTT. This encodes CASSLNRGNSPLHF.

The V and J genes are TRBV6-5 and TRBJ2-7; 10 bases agree with TRBD1. From germline, CDR1 is MNHEY and CDR2 SVGAGI. With 7 bases clipped from V and 3 bases from J, the junction kept 9 bases outside the gene matches. This CDR3 region has 15 residues. CDR3 loop: CASTSTGGLNYEQYF. The CDR3, as DNA: TGTGCCAGCACCTCGACAGGGGGCCTAAACTACGAGCAGTACTTC.

The V call is TRBV5-1, the J call TRBJ2-7, with TRBD1 matching over 10 bases. CDR3 length: 16 amino acids. J lost 5 bases, V lost 2 bases, and 10 bases had no gene match. From germline, CDR1 is SGHRS and CDR2 YFSETQ. The CDR3 protein is CASSLSVGTGDHEQYF. The CDR3, as DNA: TGCGCCAGCAGCTTATCTGTTGGGACAGGGGACCACGAGCAGTACTTC.

This clone was seen only once. V is TRBV4-1 and J is TRBJ2-1, with unresolved D. Germline values: CDR1 MGHRA, CDR2 YSYEKL. V gave up 1 base and J gave up 0 bases, with 7 bases separating them. This CDR3 region has 15 residues. CDR3 coding DNA: TGCGCCAGCAGCCAAGTGTTCAGCTCCTACAATGAGCAGTTCTTC. Encoded protein: CASSQVFSSYNEQFF.

The chain carries TRBV27 and TRBJ1-5; D is possibly TRBD1 (5 bases). V was clipped by 7 bases and J by 3 bases, with 13 bases between them. The CDR3 consists of 14 residues. Germline V lookup: CDR1 MNHEY, CDR2 SMNVEV (reference sequence). The CDR3 sequence: CASKGADFNQPQHF. The CDR3 nucleotides are TGTGCCAGCAAAGGGGCAGATTTCAATCAGCCCCAGCATTTT.

The CDR3 here is CARSGERYQNTGELFF. The DNA of the CDR3 is TGTGCCAGAAGCGGGGAGCGGTACCAGAACACCGGGGAGCTGTTTTTT. The V gene is TRBV5-3, the J gene TRBJ2-2; D perhaps matches TRBD2 (5 bases). TRBV5-3 falls under the ORF class, with uncertain function. The CDR3 has 16 amino acids. V shed 4 bases and J shed 1 base, with 14 bases lying between them.

The chain has TRBV7-9 and TRBJ1-2; 10 positions agree with TRBD1. V gave up 1 base and J gave up 4 bases; unmatched junction bases: 3. Germline V gene data show CDR1 as SEHNR and CDR2 as FQNEAQ (reference sequence). This CDR3 region has 15 residues. The CDR3 nucleotides read TGTGCCAGCAGCTTAGGACAGGGGGCAGTCTATGGCTACACCTTC. Translating it yields CASSLGQGAVYGYTF.

The rearrangement uses TRBV27 and TRBJ1-1; TRBD1 might be the D (5 bases). This CDR3 comprises 17 residues. Between the trimmed V and J ends, which lost 1 base and 4 bases, there was a span of 19 bases. Germline V gene sequence: CDR1 MNHEY, CDR2 SMNVEV (reference sequence). CDR3 protein: CASSLLPARVGITEAFF. The CDR3, as DNA: TGTGCCAGCAGTTTATTACCTGCCAGGGTTGGAATCACTGAAGCTTTCTTT.

The J gene is TRBJ2-7, the V gene TRBV5-1, with D possibly being TRBD2 (5 bases). V lost 0 bases and J 0 bases, leaving 10 bases between the germline ends. The CDR3 length is 15 residues. Per the germline V gene, CDR1 is SGHRS and CDR2 is YFSETQ. The CDR3 sequence is CASSLGWESSYEQYF. CDR3 nucleotide sequence: TGCGCCAGCAGCTTGGGTTGGGAGAGCTCCTACGAGCAGTACTTC. The whole variable domain, remainder taken from reference TRBV5-1 and TRBJ2-7, is KAGVTQTPRYLIKTRGQQVTLSCSPISGHRSVSWYQQTPGQGLQFLFEYFSETQRNKGNFPGRFSGRQFSNSRSEMNVSTLELGDSALYLCASSLGWESSYEQYFGPGTRLTVT.

The chain uses TRBV5-6 and TRBJ2-7; possible D gene TRBD1, 5 bases. Germline CDR1 SGHDT, CDR2 YYEEEE. This CDR3 is built from 14 residues. Trimming took off 0 bases at V and 1 base at J, with 8 bases between the two ends. In nucleotides, the CDR3 is TGTGCCAGCAGCTTGGGTCCAGGGTCCTACGAGCAGTACTTC. This translates into CASSLGPGSYEQYF.

The chain has TRBV5-1 and TRBJ2-3; 12 bases agree with TRBD2. The CDR3 contains 15 residues. J gave up 5 bases and V 4 bases, and 5 bases lay outside the gene matches. Germline V gene sequence: CDR1 SGHRS, CDR2 YFSETQ. CDR3 bases: TGCGCCAGCAGCGCAACGGGACTAGCGGGAGATACGCAGTATTTT. Its translation is CASSATGLAGDTQYF.

The chain uses TRBV19 and TRBJ2-3; D perhaps matches TRBD2 (6 bases). Germline-derived CDR1 and CDR2 are LNHDA and SQIVND (reference sequence). This CDR3 region has 14 residues. V was pared by 7 bases and J by 5 bases, with 16 bases between. The CDR3 region is CASNLVGSRDTQYF. CDR3 nucleotide sequence: TGTGCCAGTAATCTGGTCGGGAGTAGAGATACGCAGTATTTT.

This clone was found a few times. The CDR3 nucleotides read TGTGCCAGCAGTTTATGGGACAGGGTGGAGGTAGAGACCCAGTACTTC. Amino acid sequence: CASSLWDRVEVETQYF. The rearrangement uses TRBV28 and TRBJ2-5, with 8 bases aligning to TRBD1. Germline V gene sequence: CDR1 MDHEN, CDR2 SYDVKM. The V and J ends lost 0 bases and 4 bases, in that order; junction bases with no gene match: 7. This CDR3 is 16 amino acids long.

The CDR3 region has the DNA TGTGCCAGCAGCTTATTGAGAGGAGACTATGGCTACACCTTC. The encoded protein is CASSLLRGDYGYTF. The V call is TRBV7-9, the J call TRBJ1-2, with no clear D. V lost 2 bases, J lost 3 bases, and 10 bases lay in between. Germline V CDR1 and CDR2: SEHNR, FQNEAQ (reference sequence). The CDR3 covers 14 residues.